This T cell receptor beta chain was sequenced for a study of Graves' ophthalmopathy and Graves' hyperthyroidism. Overall study: Researchers obtained peripheral blood at initial diagnosis, before any treatment had begun.

The stable label applied to hyperthyroidism with no ophthalmopathy within 18 months of follow-up. Germline CDR1 reads MGHDK; CDR2 reads SYGVNS. Losses at the gene ends were 5 bases for V and 3 bases for J; bases not matched to a gene: 7. This CDR3 contains 15 residues. Amplification of the TCR beta CDR3 regions used RNA transcripts (as template). After a first-round RT-PCR with HTBI primers, a second-round multiplex PCR was run. TCRdb itself ran the multiplex PCR reads through MiXCR, one entry per CDR3 protein. The sample holds 400,000 to 450,000 distinct CDR3 sequences, under 25% seen once. The sequence derives from a woman between 18 and 30 years old with stable Graves' hyperthyroidism. This chain links TRBV25-1 with TRBJ1-1, with 9 bases matching TRBD1. The sequenced sample was peripheral blood. This chain's CDR3 is CASSPGTGTDTEAFF. The DNA for the CDR3 is TGTGCCAGCAGTCCCGGGACAGGGACCGACACTGAAGCTTTCTTT.